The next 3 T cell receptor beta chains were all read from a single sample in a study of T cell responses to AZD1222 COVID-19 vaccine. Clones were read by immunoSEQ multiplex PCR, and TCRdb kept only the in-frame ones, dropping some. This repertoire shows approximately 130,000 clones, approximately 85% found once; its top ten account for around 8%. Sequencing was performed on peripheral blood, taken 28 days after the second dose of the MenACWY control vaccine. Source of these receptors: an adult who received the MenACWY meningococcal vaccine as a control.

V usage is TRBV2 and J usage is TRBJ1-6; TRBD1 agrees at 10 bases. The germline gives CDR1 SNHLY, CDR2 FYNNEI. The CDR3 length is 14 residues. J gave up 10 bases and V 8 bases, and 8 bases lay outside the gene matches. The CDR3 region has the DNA TGTGCCAGCCGCGGGACAGGGGATTGGTCACCCCTCCACTTT. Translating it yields CASRGTGDWSPLHF.

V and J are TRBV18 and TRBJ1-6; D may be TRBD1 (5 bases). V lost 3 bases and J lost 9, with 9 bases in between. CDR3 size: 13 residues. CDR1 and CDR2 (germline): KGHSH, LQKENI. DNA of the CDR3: TGTGCCAGCTCACCCCCGCAGGGTTCACCCCTCCACTTT. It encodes CASSPPQGSPLHF.

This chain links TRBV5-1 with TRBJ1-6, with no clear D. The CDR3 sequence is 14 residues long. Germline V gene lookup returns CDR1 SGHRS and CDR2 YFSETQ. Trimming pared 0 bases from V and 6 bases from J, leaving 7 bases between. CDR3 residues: CASSLAQSNSPLHF. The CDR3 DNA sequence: TGCGCCAGCAGCTTGGCTCAGAGTAATTCACCCCTCCACTTT.